The subject of this entry is one T cell receptor beta chain. Its antigen is currently unknown. These data belong to a study of CD8 T cell repertoires and HIV-1 epitope variants. On the study more broadly: Each of Twenty-five Gag and Nef epitope peptides stimulated a separate culture. 1M T cells were kept uncultured as a baseline. Notes on the study in general: Roughly nine TCR beta clonotypes were antigen-specific, five or six apparently recognizing autologous or escape variants.

The method was immunoSEQ multiplex PCR; TCRdb's version includes in-frame clones alone and lacks a portion of them. Altogether thousands of clones are present, 67% being singletons, with the ten largest covering around 45%. The germline CDR1 and CDR2 sequences are MDHEN and SYDVKM. V lost 2 bases to trimming and J lost 0 bases, with 16 bases between them. CDR3 length: 17 residues. This clonotype was obtained from a male donor with HIV. What was sequenced was cultured CD8+ T cells derived from PBMCs. The chain carries TRBV28 and TRBJ1-1; D perhaps matches TRBD1 (5 bases). The CDR3 nucleotides read TGTGCCAGCAGTTTAATTGAAACTACAGGATTGAACACTGAAGCTTTCTTT. This codes for CASSLIETTGLNTEAFF. Complete variable domain (other parts from reference TRBV28 and TRBJ1-1): DVKVTQSSRYLVKRTGEKVFLECVQDMDHENMFWYRQDPGLGLRLIYFSYDVKMKEKGDIPEGYSVSREKKERFSLILESASTNQTSMYLCASSLIETTGLNTEAFFGQGTRLTVV.